This is a list of T cell receptor beta chains from one sample in a study of monozygotic twins with cystic fibrosis. Sequencing used immunoSEQ multiplex PCR; TCRdb keeps in-frame clones, though not all of them. The sample lists some 33,000 clones; over 80% were seen once. Sequencing used blood. The receptor set was obtained from a boy between 2 and 15 years old with cystic fibrosis. The CDR3 runs from the conserved cysteine through the conserved F or W. The D gene is left open where the match is weak. Size values are once, few and many counts, or a class for expanded clones, and some rows have none.

.	.	TRBV4-1	TRBJ1-1	CASSQDWRERTEAFF	TGCGCCAGCAGCCAAGATTGGAGGGAGCGCACTGAAGCTTTCTTT
.	.	TRBV5-4	TRBJ1-6	CASSSCSPLHF	TGTGCCAGCAGCTCGTGTTCACCCCTCCACTTT
.	.	TRBV6-5	TRBJ1-1	CASSGTFGAFF	TGTGCCAGCAGTGGGACCTTCGGAGCTTTCTTT
.	TRBD2	TRBV5-1	TRBJ2-1	CASSFTGTSKNEQFF	TGCGCCAGCAGCTTTACCGGGACTAGCAAGAATGAGCAGTTCTTC
.	TRBD1	TRBV19	TRBJ1-5	CASSIGQGGNQPQHF	TGTGCCAGTAGTATTGGACAGGGGGGGAATCAGCCCCAGCATTTT
.	.	TRBV27	TRBJ2-7	CASSPGGVYEQYF	TGTGCCAGCAGTCCCGGAGGGGTCTACGAGCAGTACTTC
.	.	TRBV19	TRBJ2-1	CASSIEVLYNEQFF	TGTGCCAGTAGTATCGAAGTACTTTACAATGAGCAGTTCTTC
.	TRBD1	TRBV11-2	TRBJ2-7	CASSPGTGYEQYF	TGTGCCAGCAGCCCTGGGACAGGGTACGAGCAGTACTTC
.	.	TRBV4-1	TRBJ2-3	CASSQDQWGSTQYF	TGCGCCAGCAGCCAAGATCAGTGGGGGTCAACGCAGTATTTT
few	.	TRBV7-9	TRBJ2-7	CASSPDSSSYEQYF	TGTGCCAGCAGCCCAGACAGTAGCTCCTACGAGCAGTACTTC
.	.	TRBV2	TRBJ1-5	CASKKEAGNQPQHF	TGTGCCAGCAAAAAGGAGGCAGGGAATCAGCCCCAGCATTTT
.	TRBD2	TRBV7-8	TRBJ2-3	CASSLSLAGDTQYF	TGTGCCAGCAGCTTATCGCTAGCGGGAGATACGCAGTATTTT
once	.	TRBV7-2	TRBJ2-3	CASSLASGLRRDTQYF	TGTGCCAGCAGCTTAGCCTCAGGTCTCAGGAGGGATACGCAGTATTTT
.	.	TRBV10-2	TRBJ1-6	CASSVGSSPLHF	TGCGCCAGCAGTGTGGGAAGTTCACCCCTCCACTTT
.	.	TRBV13	TRBJ1-1	CASRQVTRVEAFF	TGTGCCAGCAGACAAGTAACCAGGGTGGAAGCTTTCTTT
.	TRBD1	TRBV19	TRBJ1-1	CASSDRVRTEAFF	TGTGCCAGTAGTGACAGGGTGAGAACTGAAGCTTTCTTT
.	.	TRBV5-6	TRBJ2-7	CASSPGQSYEQYF	TGTGCCAGCAGCCCCGGACAGAGCTACGAGCAGTACTTC
.	.	TRBV4-1	TRBJ2-1	CASSQETGASQFF	TGCGCCAGCAGCCAAGAGACCGGAGCGAGTCAGTTCTTC
once	.	TRBV19	TRBJ1-5	CASSIGRLGNQPQHF	TGTGCCAGTAGTATAGGACGGCTAGGCAATCAGCCCCAGCATTTT
once	.	TRBV2	TRBJ2-7	CASREGRAIYEQYF	TGTGCCAGCAGGGAGGGCAGGGCGATCTACGAGCAGTACTTC
.	.	TRBV19	TRBJ1-2	CASSTSVGQEYGYTF	TGTGCCAGTAGCACGTCCGTGGGGCAGGAGTATGGCTACACCTTC
.	.	TRBV6-1	TRBJ2-7	CASSGGLSYEQYF	TGTGCCAGCAGTGGGGGACTCTCCTACGAGCAGTACTTC
.	.	TRBV4-2	TRBJ2-6	CASSSSGANVLTF	TGTGCCAGCAGTAGCTCTGGGGCCAACGTCCTGACTTTC
once	.	TRBV19	TRBJ1-5	CASSIAGNQPQHF	TGTGCCAGTAGTATAGCGGGAAATCAGCCCCAGCATTTT
few	TRBD1	TRBV10-3	TRBJ2-7	CAISKQGDYEQYF	TGTGCCATCAGCAAGCAGGGGGACTACGAGCAGTACTTC
.	TRBD2	TRBV27	TRBJ2-7	CASSYGTSGGAVEQYF	TGTGCCAGCAGCTATGGGACTAGCGGGGGGGCCGTCGAGCAGTACTTC
.	TRBD1	TRBV19	TRBJ2-5	CATRDRAQETQYF	TGTGCCACCAGAGACAGGGCTCAAGAGACCCAGTACTTC
.	TRBD1	TRBV11-2	TRBJ2-2	CASSRGGSNTGELFF	TGTGCCAGCAGCCGAGGGGGCAGTAACACCGGGGAGCTGTTTTTT
.	.	TRBV6-6	TRBJ1-1	CASQVPSKRDTEAFF	TGTGCTTCGCAGGTTCCTTCAAAAAGGGACACTGAAGCTTTCTTT
few	.	TRBV7-9	TRBJ2-7	CASSLAPGDEQYF	TGTGCCAGCAGCTTAGCGCCGGGGGACGAGCAGTACTTC
.	TRBD2	TRBV9	TRBJ2-4	CASSVGPSGGIAKNIQYF	TGTGCCAGCAGCGTAGGGCCTAGCGGGGGGATAGCCAAAAACATTCAGTACTTC
.	.	TRBV6-5	TRBJ1-2	CASSFVRSRVYGYTF	TGTGCCAGCAGTTTCGTACGGTCTAGGGTCTATGGCTACACCTTC
.	.	TRBV29-1	TRBJ1-2	CSVDGYYGYTF	TGCAGCGTTGATGGCTACTATGGCTACACCTTC
.	.	TRBV27	TRBJ1-3	CASSEVSGNTIYF	TGTGCCAGCTCAGAAGTTTCTGGAAACACCATATATTTT
.	TRBD1	TRBV23-1	TRBJ2-7	CASSQGTGKSRAYEQYF	TGCGCCAGCAGTCAAGGGACAGGGAAAAGTAGAGCCTACGAGCAGTACTTC
.	.	TRBV19	TRBJ1-5	CASRRTAVNQPQHF	TGTGCCAGTAGGAGGACGGCGGTCAATCAGCCCCAGCATTTT
few	TRBD1	TRBV19	TRBJ1-1	CATYRGRMMDTEAFF	TGTGCCACATACAGGGGGCGAATGATGGACACTGAAGCTTTCTTT
once	.	TRBV5-1	TRBJ2-5	CASSFVTGDQETQYF	TGCGCCAGCAGCTTTGTCACGGGGGACCAAGAGACCCAGTACTTC
.	.	TRBV19	TRBJ1-6	CASRGYNSPLHF	TGTGCCAGTAGGGGGTATAATTCACCCCTCCACTTT
once	.	TRBV11-2	TRBJ2-2	CASSLALGNTGELFF	TGTGCCAGCAGCTTAGCTTTGGGAAACACCGGGGAGCTGTTTTTT
.	.	TRBV6-5	TRBJ1-1	CASSSADENTEAFF	TGTGCCAGCAGTTCCGCGGATGAGAACACTGAAGCTTTCTTT
.	.	TRBV5-1	TRBJ2-7	CASSFVPGQGYEQYF	TGCGCCAGCAGCTTTGTGCCAGGGCAGGGGTACGAGCAGTACTTC
.	TRBD1	TRBV27	TRBJ1-5	CASSRKGGQGSHQPQHF	TGTGCCAGCAGCCGTAAGGGGGGACAGGGGTCCCATCAGCCCCAGCATTTT
.	.	TRBV9	TRBJ2-3	CASSVGTGVTDTQYF	TGTGCCAGCAGCGTAGGGACGGGGGTTACAGATACGCAGTATTTT
.	TRBD1	TRBV9	TRBJ2-1	CASSVPLGGQGARDEQFF	TGTGCCAGCAGCGTACCCTTAGGGGGGCAGGGGGCGAGGGATGAGCAGTTCTTC
once	.	TRBV13	TRBJ1-1	CASFPWTGTGEAFF	TGTGCCAGCTTCCCTTGGACCGGAACAGGAGAAGCTTTCTTT
once	TRBD2	TRBV6-4	TRBJ2-1	CASSVVAGGLSYNEQFF	TGTGCCAGCAGTGTCGTAGCGGGGGGGCTCTCCTACAATGAGCAGTTCTTC
.	.	TRBV7-2	TRBJ2-1	CASSPQGSYNEQFF	TGTGCCAGCAGCCCGCAGGGCTCCTACAATGAGCAGTTCTTC
.	.	TRBV19	TRBJ1-1	CASTPGTKANTEAFF	TGTGCCAGTACCCCTGGGACAAAGGCGAACACTGAAGCTTTCTTT
.	.	TRBV5-4	TRBJ2-3	CASSPGTLEDTQYF	TGTGCCAGCAGCCCCGGGACGCTAGAAGATACGCAGTATTTT
.	TRBD1	TRBV19	TRBJ1-1	CASSPSKGQGAAEAFF	TGTGCCAGTTCCCCTAGCAAGGGACAGGGGGCCGCTGAAGCTTTCTTT
.	.	TRBV25-1	TRBJ2-7	CASSRDYEQYF	TGTGCCAGCAGTCGGGACTACGAGCAGTACTTC
few	.	TRBV6-5	TRBJ1-2	CASSYSGRGGYTF	TGTGCCAGCAGTTATTCGGGGAGAGGTGGCTACACCTTC